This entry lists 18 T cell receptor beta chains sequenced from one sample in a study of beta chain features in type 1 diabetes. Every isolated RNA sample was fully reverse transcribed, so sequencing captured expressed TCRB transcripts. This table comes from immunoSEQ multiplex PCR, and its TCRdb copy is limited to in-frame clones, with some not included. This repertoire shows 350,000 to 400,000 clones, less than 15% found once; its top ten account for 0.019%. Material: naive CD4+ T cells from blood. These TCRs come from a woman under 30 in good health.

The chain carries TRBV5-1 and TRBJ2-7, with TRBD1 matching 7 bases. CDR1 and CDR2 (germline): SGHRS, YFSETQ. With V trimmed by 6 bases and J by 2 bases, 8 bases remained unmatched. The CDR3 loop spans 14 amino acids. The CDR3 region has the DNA TGCGCCAGCACATCTATGACAGGGCCCTACGAGCAGTACTTC. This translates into CASTSMTGPYEQYF.

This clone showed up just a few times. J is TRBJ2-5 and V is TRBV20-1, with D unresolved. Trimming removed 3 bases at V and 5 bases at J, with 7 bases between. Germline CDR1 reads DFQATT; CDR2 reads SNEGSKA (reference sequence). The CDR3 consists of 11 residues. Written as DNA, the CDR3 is TGCAGTGCTAGCGCCAGGGAGACCCAGTACTTC. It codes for CSASARETQYF.

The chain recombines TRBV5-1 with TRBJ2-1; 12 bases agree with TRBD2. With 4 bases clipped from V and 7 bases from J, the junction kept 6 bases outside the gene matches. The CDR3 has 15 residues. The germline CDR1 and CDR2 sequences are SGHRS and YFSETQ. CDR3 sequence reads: CASSVTSGRINEQFF. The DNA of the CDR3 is TGCGCCAGCAGCGTAACTAGCGGGAGGATAAATGAGCAGTTCTTC.

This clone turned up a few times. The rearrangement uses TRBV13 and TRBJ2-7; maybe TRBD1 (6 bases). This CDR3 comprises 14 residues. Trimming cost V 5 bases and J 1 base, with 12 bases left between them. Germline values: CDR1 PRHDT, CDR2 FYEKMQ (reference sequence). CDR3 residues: CASSIQGKSYEQYF. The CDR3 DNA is TGTGCCAGCAGCATTCAGGGGAAGTCCTACGAGCAGTACTTC.

DNA of the CDR3: TGCAGCGTTGAAGGGACAGGCTGTACAACTAATGAAAAACTGTTTTTT. Translated: CSVEGTGCTTNEKLFF. The chain joins TRBV29-1 to TRBJ1-4; 7 bases match TRBD1. The V gene end was trimmed by 1 base and the J gene end by 0 bases; junction bases not matched to a gene: 5. The CDR3 is 16 residues long. Germline CDR1 reads SQVTM; CDR2 reads ANQGSEA.

CDR3 DNA sequence: TGTGCCACCGCGACAGGGTTCGGAGAGAATCAGCCCCAGCATTTT. Amino acids: CATATGFGENQPQHF. The chain uses TRBV10-3 and TRBJ1-5, with 7 bases identical to TRBD1. The junction had 13 bases not matched to a gene; V was cut back by 10 bases and J by 4 bases. CDR3 length: 15 amino acids. Germline assignment: CDR1 ENHRY and CDR2 SYGVKD.

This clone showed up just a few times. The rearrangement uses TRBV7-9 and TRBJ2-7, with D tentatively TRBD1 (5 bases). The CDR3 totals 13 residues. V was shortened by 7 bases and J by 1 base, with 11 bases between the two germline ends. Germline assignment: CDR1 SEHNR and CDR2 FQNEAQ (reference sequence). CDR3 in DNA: TGTGCCAGCACCCAGGCAGGGTCCTACGAGCAGTACTTC. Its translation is CASTQAGSYEQYF.

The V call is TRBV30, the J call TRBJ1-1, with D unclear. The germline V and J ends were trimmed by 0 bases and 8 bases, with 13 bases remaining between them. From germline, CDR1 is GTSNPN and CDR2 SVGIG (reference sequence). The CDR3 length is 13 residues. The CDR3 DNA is TGTGCCTGGAGTGTAGTGGCTTCGGGGGAAGCTTTCTTT. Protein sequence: CAWSVVASGEAFF.

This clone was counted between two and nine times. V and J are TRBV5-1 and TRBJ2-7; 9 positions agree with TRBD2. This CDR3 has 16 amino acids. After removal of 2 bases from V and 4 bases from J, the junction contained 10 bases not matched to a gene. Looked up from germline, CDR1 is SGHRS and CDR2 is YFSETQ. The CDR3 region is CASSLSSGRQAYEQYF. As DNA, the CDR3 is TGCGCCAGCAGCTTATCCAGCGGGAGGCAAGCTTACGAGCAGTACTTC.

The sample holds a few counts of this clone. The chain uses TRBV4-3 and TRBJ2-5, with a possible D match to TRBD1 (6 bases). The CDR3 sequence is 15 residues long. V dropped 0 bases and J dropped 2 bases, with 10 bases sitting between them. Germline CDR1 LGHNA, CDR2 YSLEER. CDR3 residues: CASSQDWTVQETQYF. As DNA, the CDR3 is TGCGCCAGCAGCCAAGATTGGACAGTACAAGAGACCCAGTACTTC.

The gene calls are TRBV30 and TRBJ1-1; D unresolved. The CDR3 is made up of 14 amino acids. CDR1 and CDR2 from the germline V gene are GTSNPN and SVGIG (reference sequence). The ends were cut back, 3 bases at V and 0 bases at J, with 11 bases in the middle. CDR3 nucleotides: TGTGCCTGGAGGGTCGACACCATGAACACTGAAGCTTTCTTT. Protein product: CAWRVDTMNTEAFF.

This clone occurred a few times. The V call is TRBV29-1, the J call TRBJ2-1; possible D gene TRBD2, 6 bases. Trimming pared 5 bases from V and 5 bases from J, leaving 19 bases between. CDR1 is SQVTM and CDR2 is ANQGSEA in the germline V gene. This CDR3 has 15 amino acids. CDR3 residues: CSVKKGNSGNNEQFF. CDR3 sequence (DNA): TGCAGCGTTAAAAAGGGAAATAGCGGAAACAATGAGCAGTTCTTC.

In nucleotides, the CDR3 is TGTGCCAGCAGTGACGGTCTAGTTGGCCCCTACGAGCAGTACTTC. Translating it yields CASSDGLVGPYEQYF. The J gene is TRBJ2-7, the V gene TRBV6-4, with D unclear. The V end lost 2 bases, the J end lost 2 bases, and 13 bases lay between the germline ends. The CDR3 consists of 15 residues. Germline lookup yields CDR1 MRHNA and CDR2 SNTAGT.

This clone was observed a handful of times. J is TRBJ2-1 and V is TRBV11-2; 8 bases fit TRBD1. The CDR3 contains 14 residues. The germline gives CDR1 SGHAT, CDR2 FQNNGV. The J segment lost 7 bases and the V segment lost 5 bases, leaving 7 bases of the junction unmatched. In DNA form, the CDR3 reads TGTGCCAGCAGCATCGGACAGGGTAGGAATGAGCAGTTCTTC. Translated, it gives CASSIGQGRNEQFF.

CDR3 coding DNA: TGTGCCAGCAGCCTTGGAGCGAACACCGGGGAGCTGTTTTTT. Translated, it gives CASSLGANTGELFF. The V and J genes are TRBV7-2 and TRBJ2-2, with no clear D. The CDR3 is made up of 14 amino acids. Germline loops: CDR1 SGHTA, CDR2 FQGNSA. V lost 5 bases and J lost 0, with 7 bases in between. Full variable domain (rest looked up from reference TRBV7-2 and TRBJ2-2): GAGVSQSPSNKVTEKGKDVELRCDPISGHTALYWYRQSLGQGLEFLIYFQGNSAPDKSGLPSDRFSAERTGGSVSTLTIQRTQQEDSAVYLCASSLGANTGELFFGEGSRLTVL.

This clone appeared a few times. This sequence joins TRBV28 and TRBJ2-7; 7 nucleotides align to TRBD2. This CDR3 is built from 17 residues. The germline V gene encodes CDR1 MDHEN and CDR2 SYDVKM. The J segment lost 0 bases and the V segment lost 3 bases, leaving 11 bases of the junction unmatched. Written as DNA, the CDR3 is TGTGCCAGCAGTTTGGACAATCTTGGCGGGAGCTCCTACGAGCAGTACTTC. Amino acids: CASSLDNLGGSSYEQYF.

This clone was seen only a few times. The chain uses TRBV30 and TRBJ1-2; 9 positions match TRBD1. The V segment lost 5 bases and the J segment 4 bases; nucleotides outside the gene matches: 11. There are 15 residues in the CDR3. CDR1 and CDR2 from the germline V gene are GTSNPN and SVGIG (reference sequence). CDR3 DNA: TGTGCCTGGGACCCGGGACAGGGAGTTCCCTATGGCTACACCTTC. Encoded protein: CAWDPGQGVPYGYTF.

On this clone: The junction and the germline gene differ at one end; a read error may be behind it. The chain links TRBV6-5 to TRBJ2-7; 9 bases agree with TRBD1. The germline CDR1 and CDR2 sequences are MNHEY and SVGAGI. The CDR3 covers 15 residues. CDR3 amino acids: CASSNSGTGTYEQYF. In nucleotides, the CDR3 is TGTGCCAGCAGTAACTCCGGGACAGGGACCTACGAGCAGTACTTC.